The next 17 T cell receptor beta chains were all read from a single sample in a study of Ad26.COV2.S vaccination and SARS-CoV-2 variants. Treatment denoted: roughly 19 received Ad26.COV2.S at low or high dose, single or two shots; about 5 received placebo; per-sample allocation not given. Sampling was performed 63 days after the first vaccine or placebo injection. This table comes from immunoSEQ multiplex PCR, and its TCRdb copy is limited to in-frame clones, with some not included. This repertoire shows 350,000 to 400,000 clones, 88% found once; its top ten account for roughly 3%. The input for sequencing was peripheral blood, taken in a trial of Ad26.COV2.S vaccine versus placebo. These receptors were taken from a person aged 18-60 years who received the Ad26.COV2.S COVID-19 vaccine or a placebo.

The rearrangement joins TRBV7-8 to TRBJ2-7; 9 nucleotides agree with TRBD1. Germline CDR1 SGHVS, CDR2 FQNEAQ. The CDR3 runs 14 residues. With V trimmed by 5 bases and J by 5 bases, 7 bases remained unmatched. The CDR3 region is CASSRNRGLDEQYF. DNA for the CDR3: TGTGCCAGCAGCCGAAACAGGGGGCTTGACGAGCAGTACTTC.

The gene calls are TRBV18 and TRBJ1-1, with a tentative D call TRBD1 (6 bases). The CDR3 has 14 amino acids. Trimming pared 3 bases from V and 3 bases from J, leaving 11 bases between. CDR1 and CDR2 (germline): KGHSH, LQKENI. CDR3 region: CASSPQGTDTEAFF. The CDR3 coding sequence is TGTGCCAGCTCACCGCAGGGGACGGACACTGAAGCTTTCTTT.

The J gene is TRBJ2-5, the V gene TRBV6-2 or TRBV6-3; 10 nucleotides agree with TRBD2. Germline V gene lookup returns CDR1 MNHEY and CDR2 SVGEGT. V was pared by 3 bases and J by 6 bases, with 13 bases of the junction left unmatched. The CDR3 spans 17 residues. CDR3 DNA sequence: TGTGCCAGCAGTTATTCCTCGCCTAGCGGGGGCACAAAGACCCAGTACTTC. Translated: CASSYSSPSGGTKTQYF.

V is TRBV9 and J is TRBJ2-5; the D gene is possibly TRBD1 (6 bases). V was trimmed by 4 bases and J by 5 bases, leaving 21 bases between them. Germline loops: CDR1 SGDLS, CDR2 YYNGEE. The CDR3 has 16 amino acids. The CDR3 DNA reads as TGTGCCAGCAGCCCCGGGACATCCTCGCATCGGGAGACCCAGTACTTC. It is translated as CASSPGTSSHRETQYF.

V and J are TRBV7-9 and TRBJ1-2, with TRBD1 identical over 7 bases. CDR1 and CDR2 (germline): SEHNR, FQNEAQ (reference sequence). The CDR3 contains 12 residues. V gave up 3 bases and J gave up 8 bases; unmatched junction bases: 3. The CDR3 sequence: CASSLGQQGYTF. In DNA, the CDR3 is TGTGCCAGCAGCTTGGGACAGCAAGGCTACACCTTC.

The rearrangement joins TRBV19 to TRBJ1-4; D perhaps matches TRBD1 (5 bases). Trimming cost V 10 bases and J 6 bases, with 15 bases left between them. This CDR3 is 13 amino acids long. Germline values: CDR1 LNHDA, CDR2 SQIVND (reference sequence). CDR3 amino acids: CATLGPRYEKLFF. For the CDR3, the DNA is TGTGCCACCCTGGGACCGCGTTATGAAAAACTGTTTTTT.

The genes are TRBV7-2 and TRBJ1-6, with D perhaps matching TRBD1 (6 bases). This CDR3 contains 19 residues. V was cut by 5 bases and J by 7 bases, with 27 bases left in between. Germline assignment: CDR1 SGHTA and CDR2 FQGNSA. In DNA, the CDR3 is TGTGCCAGCAGCGCTCCTCTATTCGGGTCGCGTAGGGGGAATTCACCCCTCCACTTT. Amino acids: CASSAPLFGSRRGNSPLHF. The whole variable domain, filled in from reference TRBV7-2 and TRBJ1-6, reads GAGVSQSPSNKVTEKGKDVELRCDPISGHTALYWYRQSLGQGLEFLIYFQGNSAPDKSGLPSDRFSAERTGGSVSTLTIQRTQQEDSAVYLCASSAPLFGSRRGNSPLHFGNGTRLTVT.

V and J are TRBV7-8 and TRBJ2-4; D is unclear. The CDR3 totals 14 residues. V was trimmed by 5 bases and J by 9 bases, leaving 17 bases between them. CDR1 is SGHVS, CDR2 FQNEAQ, per germline. CDR3 in DNA: TGTGCCAGCAGCCCAGACCGATCCAAGGTCATTCAGTACTTC. Amino acids: CASSPDRSKVIQYF.

This sequence joins TRBV18 and TRBJ1-6; D remains unclear. The CDR3 has 15 amino acids. The V end lost 0 bases, the J end lost 5 bases, and 8 bases lay between the germline ends. Germline CDR1 and CDR2: KGHSH and LQKENI. CDR3 residues: CASSPPDGDNSPLHF. DNA for the CDR3: TGTGCCAGCTCACCACCGGACGGGGATAATTCACCCCTCCACTTT.

The rearrangement links TRBV6-2 or TRBV6-3 to TRBJ1-5, with 9 bases lining up with TRBD1. V was clipped by 6 bases and J by 4 bases; unmatched bases: 10. This CDR3 is 16 amino acids long. CDR1 and CDR2 (germline): MNHEY, SVGEGT. The CDR3 region has the DNA TGTGCCAGCAGCGGGAGGGACAGGGTAGGAAATCAGCCCCAGCATTTT. Translated: CASSGRDRVGNQPQHF.

In the case of this clone: This CDR3 is also generated by other DNA sequences in the sample. The chain combines TRBV9 with TRBJ1-1; D remains ambiguous. Trimming stripped 0 bases from V and 8 bases from J, with 11 bases between. This CDR3 spans 13 amino acids. Germline CDR1 is SGDLS and CDR2 is YYNGEE. In nucleotides, the CDR3 is TGTGCCAGCAGCGTAGCTCCTGGCGCCGAAGCTTTCTTT. This gives the protein CASSVAPGAEAFF.

The rearrangement joins TRBV2 to TRBJ2-1; 8 nucleotides match TRBD2. The V gene's germline CDR1 is SNHLY and CDR2 FYNNEI. The ends lost 5 bases at V and 6 bases at J; junction bases unmatched: 6. The CDR3 covers 14 residues. The CDR3 sequence: CASSLGGARNEQFF. The DNA for the CDR3 is TGTGCCAGCAGTCTCGGGGGGGCGCGCAATGAGCAGTTCTTC. Drawing the rest from reference TRBV2 and TRBJ2-1, the complete variable domain is EPEVTQTPSHQVTQMGQEVILRCVPISNHLYFYWYRQILGQKVEFLVSFYNNEISEKSEIFDDQFSVERPDGSNFTLKIRSTKLEDSAMYFCASSLGGARNEQFFGPGTRLTVL.

This chain links TRBV29-1 with TRBJ1-1, with TRBD1 matching 8 bases. Germline V CDR1 and CDR2: SQVTM, ANQGSEA. Losses at the gene ends were 0 bases for V and 0 bases for J; bases not matched to a gene: 6. The CDR3 runs 16 residues. CDR3 coding DNA: TGCAGCGTTGAAGAGAGGCGGACAGGGATGAACACTGAAGCTTTCTTT. Its translation: CSVEERRTGMNTEAFF.

The chain links TRBV19 to TRBJ2-3; D may be TRBD1 (5 bases). In germline, CDR1 is LNHDA, CDR2 SQIVND (reference sequence). V was pared by 8 bases and J by 1 base, with 10 bases between. This CDR3 spans 13 amino acids. DNA for the CDR3: TGTGCCAGTGCCCTAGGGGGCACAGATACGCAGTATTTT. It encodes CASALGGTDTQYF.

The V gene is TRBV13, the J gene TRBJ1-4, with 9 bases aligning to TRBD1. This CDR3 is built from 15 residues. The V gene's germline CDR1 is PRHDT and CDR2 FYEKMQ (reference sequence). Trimming took 6 bases from V and 5 from J; bases not matched to a gene: 7. Here the CDR3 reads CASRTRDRVNEKLFF. CDR3 DNA: TGTGCCAGCAGGACTAGGGACAGGGTGAATGAAAAACTGTTTTTT.

V is TRBV2 and J is TRBJ2-1; a weak D match, TRBD2 (5 bases). Germline lookup yields CDR1 SNHLY and CDR2 FYNNEI. With 1 base removed from V and 12 bases from J, the gap between germline ends came to 10 bases. This CDR3 comprises 12 residues. The CDR3 protein is CASSEGASRQFF. The CDR3 DNA reads TGTGCCAGCAGTGAAGGGGCTAGCCGGCAGTTCTTC.

A remark on this clone: Other DNA sequences in this sample translate to the same CDR3. The chain has TRBV2 and TRBJ2-7, with D perhaps matching TRBD1 (6 bases). Germline CDR1 and CDR2: SNHLY and FYNNEI. V was trimmed by 1 base and J by 0 bases, leaving 7 bases between them. CDR3 length: 14 amino acids. The CDR3 DNA reads TGTGCCAGCAGTGAAGGGACAGCCTCCTACGAGCAGTACTTC. Protein: CASSEGTASYEQYF. Looking up the rest from reference TRBV2 and TRBJ2-7 gives the full variable domain: EPEVTQTPSHQVTQMGQEVILRCVPISNHLYFYWYRQILGQKVEFLVSFYNNEISEKSEIFDDQFSVERPDGSNFTLKIRSTKLEDSAMYFCASSEGTASYEQYFGPGTRLTVT.